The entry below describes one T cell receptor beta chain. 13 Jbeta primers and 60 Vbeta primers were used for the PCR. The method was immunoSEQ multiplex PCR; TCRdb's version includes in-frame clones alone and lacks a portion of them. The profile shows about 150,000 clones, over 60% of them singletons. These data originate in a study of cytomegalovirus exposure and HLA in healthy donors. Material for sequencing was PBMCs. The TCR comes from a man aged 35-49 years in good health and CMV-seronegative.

The CDR3 bases are TGCGCCAGCAGCTCGCGGATGACAGGGGGCACCGGGGAGCTGTTTTTT. Encoded protein: CASSSRMTGGTGELFF. The chain links TRBV5-1 to TRBJ2-2; TRBD1 matches 9 bases. This CDR3 has 16 amino acids. Germline V gene sequence: CDR1 SGHRS, CDR2 YFSETQ. J was trimmed by 4 bases and V by 3 bases; bases with no gene match: 7.